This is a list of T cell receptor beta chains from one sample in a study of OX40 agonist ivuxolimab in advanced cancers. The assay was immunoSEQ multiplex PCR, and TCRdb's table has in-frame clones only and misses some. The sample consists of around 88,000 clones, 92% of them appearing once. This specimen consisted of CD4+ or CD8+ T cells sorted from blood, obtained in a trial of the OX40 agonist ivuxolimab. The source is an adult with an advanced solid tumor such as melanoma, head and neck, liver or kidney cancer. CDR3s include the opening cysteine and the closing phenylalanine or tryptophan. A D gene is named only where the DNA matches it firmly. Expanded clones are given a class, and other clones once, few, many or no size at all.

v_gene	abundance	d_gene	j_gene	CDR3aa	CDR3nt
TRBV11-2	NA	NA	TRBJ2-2	CASSIKRPGGNTGELFF	TGTGCCAGCAGCATAAAGCGCCCGGGTGGTAACACCGGGGAGCTGTTTTTT
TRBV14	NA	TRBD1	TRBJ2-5	CASSQDFLRQGARRTQYF	TGTGCCAGCAGCCAAGATTTTCTCCGACAGGGGGCGCGGAGAACCCAGTACTTC
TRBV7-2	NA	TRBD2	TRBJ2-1	CASSLLLAGFYNEQFF	TGTGCCAGCAGCTTACTCCTAGCGGGTTTCTACAATGAGCAGTTCTTC
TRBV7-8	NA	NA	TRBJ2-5	CASSPPSLEETQYF	TGTGCCAGCAGCCCCCCTTCGTTGGAAGAGACCCAGTACTTC
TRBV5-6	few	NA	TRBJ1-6	CASSLSGNDNSPLHF	TGTGCCAGCAGCTTGTCCGGGAACGATAATTCACCCCTCCACTTT
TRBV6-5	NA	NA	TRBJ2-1	CASSYGGSSYNEQFF	TGTGCCAGCAGTTACGGGGGCAGTTCCTACAATGAGCAGTTCTTC
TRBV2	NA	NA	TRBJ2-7	CAKGDTTYEQYF	TGTGCCAAAGGGGACACCACCTACGAGCAGTACTTC
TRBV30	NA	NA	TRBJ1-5	CAWSPGSNQPQHF	TGTGCCTGGAGTCCGGGGAGCAATCAGCCCCAGCATTTT
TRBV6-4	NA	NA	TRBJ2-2	CASSKEDETGELFF	TGTGCCAGCAGCAAGGAGGATGAAACCGGGGAGCTGTTTTTT
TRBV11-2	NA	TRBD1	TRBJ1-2	CASSPWDSPIF	TGTGCCAGCAGCCCCTGGGACAGTCCCATATTC
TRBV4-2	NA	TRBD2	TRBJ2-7	CASSQDEAGGFYEQYF	TGTGCCAGCAGCCAAGATGAGGCGGGGGGGTTCTACGAGCAGTACTTC
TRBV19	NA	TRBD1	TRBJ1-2	CATVGRTGGAREYGYTF	TGTGCCACGGTTGGGCGGACAGGGGGCGCACGGGAATATGGCTACACCTTC
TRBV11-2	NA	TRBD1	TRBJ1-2	CASSLWGQTANYGYTF	TGTGCCAGCAGCCTGTGGGGACAGACAGCTAACTATGGCTACACCTTC
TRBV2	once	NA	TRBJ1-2	CASSALPAGMGYYGYTF	TGTGCCAGCAGTGCTCTCCCTGCGGGTATGGGATACTATGGCTACACCTTC
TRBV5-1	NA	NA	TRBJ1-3	CASRPVGPPGNTIYF	TGCGCCAGCAGACCCGTAGGGCCACCTGGAAACACCATATATTTT